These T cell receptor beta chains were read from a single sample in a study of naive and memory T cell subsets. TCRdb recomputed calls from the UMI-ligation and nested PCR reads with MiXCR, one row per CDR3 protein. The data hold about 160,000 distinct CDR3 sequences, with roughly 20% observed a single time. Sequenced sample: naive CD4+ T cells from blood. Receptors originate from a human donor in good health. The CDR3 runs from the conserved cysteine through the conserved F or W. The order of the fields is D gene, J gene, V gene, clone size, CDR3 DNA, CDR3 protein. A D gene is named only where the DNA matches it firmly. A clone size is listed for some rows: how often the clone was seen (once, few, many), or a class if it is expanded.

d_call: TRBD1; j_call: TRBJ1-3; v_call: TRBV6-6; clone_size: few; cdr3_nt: TGTGCCAGCAGTCGCCCGTCGGGACAGACCCCAGGCACCATATATTTT; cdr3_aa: CASSRPSGQTPGTIYF
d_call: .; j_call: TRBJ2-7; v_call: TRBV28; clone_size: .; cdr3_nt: TGTGCCAGCGGGGATTACAAAGGCTACGAGCAGTACTTC; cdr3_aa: CASGDYKGYEQYF
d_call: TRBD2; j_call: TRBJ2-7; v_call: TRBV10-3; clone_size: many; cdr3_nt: TGTGCCACCTTTAGCGGGAGAGTCGACGAGCAGTACTTC; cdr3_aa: CATFSGRVDEQYF
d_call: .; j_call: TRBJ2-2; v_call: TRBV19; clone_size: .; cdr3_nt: TGTGCCAGTAGTATGTGGCCGGGATTGAACACCGGGGAGCTGTTTTTT; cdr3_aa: CASSMWPGLNTGELFF
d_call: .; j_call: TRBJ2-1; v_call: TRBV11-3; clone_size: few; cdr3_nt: TGTGCCAGCAGCTTAGATTCCGGAAACTACAATGAGCAGTTCTTC; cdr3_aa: CASSLDSGNYNEQFF
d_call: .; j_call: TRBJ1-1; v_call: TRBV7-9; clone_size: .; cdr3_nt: TGTGCCAGCAGCGACCATTTCACTGAAGCTTTCTTT; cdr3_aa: CASSDHFTEAFF
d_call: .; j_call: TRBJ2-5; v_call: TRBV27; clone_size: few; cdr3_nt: TGTGCCAGCAGTCCCCGAGGGGGGGTTACCCAGTACTTC; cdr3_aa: CASSPRGGVTQYF
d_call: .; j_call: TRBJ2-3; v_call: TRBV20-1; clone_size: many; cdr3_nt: TGCAGTGCTAGAGATTCGTGGGCGGGATCGACAGATACGCAGTATTTT; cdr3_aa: CSARDSWAGSTDTQYF
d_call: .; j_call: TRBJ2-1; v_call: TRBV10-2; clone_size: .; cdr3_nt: TGCGCCACCCGAGGACAGATTGACAATGAGCAGTTCTTC; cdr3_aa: CATRGQIDNEQFF
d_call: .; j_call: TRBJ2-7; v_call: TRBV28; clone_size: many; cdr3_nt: TGTGCCAGCAGTTTAAACTTATACTACGAGCAGTACTTC; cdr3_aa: CASSLNLYYEQYF
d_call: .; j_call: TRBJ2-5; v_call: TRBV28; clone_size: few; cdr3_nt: TGTGCCAGCAGTTTATTGGGGTATCGGACCCAGTACTTC; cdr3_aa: CASSLLGYRTQYF
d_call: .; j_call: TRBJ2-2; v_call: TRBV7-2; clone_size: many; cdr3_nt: TGTGCCAGCAGCTTAGACTACACCGGGGAGCTGTTTTTT; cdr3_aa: CASSLDYTGELFF
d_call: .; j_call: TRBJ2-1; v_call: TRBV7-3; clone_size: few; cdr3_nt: TGTGCCAGCAGCTTAGCGGGAAGGGGCAATGAGCAGTTCTTC; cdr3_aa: CASSLAGRGNEQFF
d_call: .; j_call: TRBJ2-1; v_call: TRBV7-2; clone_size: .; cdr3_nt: TGTGCCAGCAGCTTAGATTATTCCTCCGATGAGCAGTTCTTC; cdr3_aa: CASSLDYSSDEQFF
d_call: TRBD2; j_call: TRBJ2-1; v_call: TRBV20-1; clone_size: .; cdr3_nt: TGCAGTGCTAGAATGCTCTTCATCACGGGGGGTGAGCAGTTCTTC; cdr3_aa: CSARMLFITGGEQFF
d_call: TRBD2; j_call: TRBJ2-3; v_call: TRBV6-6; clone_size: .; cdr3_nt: TGTGCCAGCAGTTATCCGCTCCCGGGACTAGTGGGGTCTAGCACAGATACGCAGTATTTT; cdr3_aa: CASSYPLPGLVGSSTDTQYF
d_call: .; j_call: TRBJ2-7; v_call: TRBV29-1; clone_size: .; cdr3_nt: TGCAGCGTCCGCCGGGACACGGATTACGAGCAGTACTTC; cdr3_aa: CSVRRDTDYEQYF